These T cell receptor beta chains were read from a single sample in a study of human T cells and chemical hapten exposure. MiXCR, applied by TCRdb to the RACE reads, yields one record per CDR3 protein. The table has 27,000 or so distinct CDR3 sequences, around 6% seen once. Sequenced material: whole blood, taken in connection with sensitization to the hapten diphenylcyclopropenone (DPC). These TCRs come from a man aged 25-45 years with alopecia areata. Some clones in this sample may be carry-over from other donors' samples. CDR3s leave out the opening cysteine and the closing phenylalanine or tryptophan. The D gene is left open where the match is weak.

TRBD1 | TRBV28 | EVTGDTEAF
TRBD1 | TRBV18 | ASSTGTVSTDTQY
TRBD1 | TRBV4-2 | ASMFRQGSDSGANVLT
NA | TRBV11-2 | ASSLGDSTDTQY
NA | TRBV20-1 | SAREGGKETQY
TRBD2 | TRBV6-4 | ASSGGTSAYNEQF
NA | TRBV28 | ASSRGQSYEQY
NA | TRBV11-2 | ASSLDRNYEQF
NA | TRBV12-3/TRBV12-4 | ASSHGRNIGYT
NA | TRBV6-1 | ASSGGGTTYNEQF
NA | TRBV6-5 | ASSRESTGIAAGGTEAF
TRBD2 | TRBV5-1 | ASSLGTSGTNEQF
NA | TRBV9 | ASSFQGGETQY
NA | TRBV3-1 | ASSQGGQQPQH
TRBD1 | TRBV18 | ASSPTKQGVEAF
TRBD1 | TRBV29-1 | SARDRGIVETQY
TRBD2 | TRBV6-5 | ASTLIGLAGSTGELF
TRBD1 | TRBV7-2 | ASSFWGQGDNVLT
NA | TRBV7-2 | ASSLGVAAQETQY
NA | TRBV29-1 | SGGTIYEQY
TRBD2 | TRBV29-1 | SVESPSGRVTDNEQF
NA | TRBV29-1 | SVESPENTEAF
TRBD1 | TRBV20-1 | SAPDRAPTDTQY
NA | TRBV7-2 | ASSASVPTYEQY
NA | TRBV12-3/TRBV12-4 | ASRNPGNYGYT
NA | TRBV5-1 | ASSFERTAYNEQF
NA | TRBV5-1 | ASSSSTGTYEQY
NA | TRBV7-8 | ASKDLSYGYT
NA | TRBV11-2 | ASSSWGLEYGYT
NA | TRBV29-1 | SVEEGAGANVLT
NA | TRBV7-2 | ASSGVSYEQY
TRBD1 | TRBV7-2 | ASSPQGATYEQY
NA | TRBV6-5 | ASSIGTGYGYT
TRBD2 | TRBV5-1 | ASSLGLAGGHEQF
TRBD2 | TRBV7-2 | ASSLRGLGVDEQY
NA | TRBV12-2 | ASRLTEQGRRNNEQF
NA | TRBV7-2 | ASSLEQNPTSEQY
NA | TRBV2 | AQVDSSYNEQF
TRBD1 | TRBV7-2 | ASSSGTVRRYT
NA | TRBV16 | ASRLSFAGLTDTQY